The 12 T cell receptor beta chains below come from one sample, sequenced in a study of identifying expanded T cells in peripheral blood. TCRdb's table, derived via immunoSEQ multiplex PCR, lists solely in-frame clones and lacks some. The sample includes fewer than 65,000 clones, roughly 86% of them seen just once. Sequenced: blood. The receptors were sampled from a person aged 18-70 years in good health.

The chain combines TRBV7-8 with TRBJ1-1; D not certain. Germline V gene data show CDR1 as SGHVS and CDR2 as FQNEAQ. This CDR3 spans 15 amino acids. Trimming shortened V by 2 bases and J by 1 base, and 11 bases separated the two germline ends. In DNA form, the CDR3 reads TGTGCCAGCAGCTTAATTGGTCGGGGGAACACTGAAGCTTTCTTT. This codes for CASSLIGRGNTEAFF. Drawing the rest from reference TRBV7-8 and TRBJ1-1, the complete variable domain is GAGVSQSPRYKVAKRGQDVALRCDPISGHVSLFWYQQALGQGPEFLTYFQNEAQLDKSGLPSDRFFAERPEGSVSTLKIQRTQQEDSAVYLCASSLIGRGNTEAFFGQGTRLTVV.

This chain's CDR3 is CASSFRQGIHNEQFF. The CDR3 coding sequence is TGTGCCAGCAGCTTCCGACAGGGGATCCACAATGAGCAGTTCTTC. V is TRBV7-3 and J is TRBJ2-1; 8 bases match TRBD1. Germline lookup yields CDR1 SGHTA and CDR2 FQGTGA. The CDR3 covers 15 residues. V trimming: 3 bases; J trimming: 5 bases; junction bases outside the gene matches: 6.

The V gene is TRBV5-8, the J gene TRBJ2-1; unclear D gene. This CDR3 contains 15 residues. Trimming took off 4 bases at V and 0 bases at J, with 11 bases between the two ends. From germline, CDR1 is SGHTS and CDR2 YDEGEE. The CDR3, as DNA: TGTGCCAGCAGCCCCTGGCCAAACTCCTACAATGAGCAGTTCTTC. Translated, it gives CASSPWPNSYNEQFF.

The CDR3 sequence: CASQGQGAYGYTF. CDR3 nucleotides: TGTGCCAGCCAGGGGCAGGGGGCATATGGCTACACCTTC. V is TRBV19 and J is TRBJ1-2, with 8 bases lining up with TRBD1. CDR3 length: 13 amino acids. CDR1 is LNHDA, CDR2 SQIVND, per germline (reference sequence). Trimming took 9 bases from V and 5 from J; bases not matched to a gene: 8.

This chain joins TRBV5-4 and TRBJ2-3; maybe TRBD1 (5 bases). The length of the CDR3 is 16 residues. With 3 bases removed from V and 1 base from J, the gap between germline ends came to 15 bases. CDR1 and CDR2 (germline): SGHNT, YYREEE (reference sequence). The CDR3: CASSSKRQNRTDTQYF. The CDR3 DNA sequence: TGTGCCAGCAGCTCAAAACGACAGAATCGCACAGATACGCAGTATTTT.

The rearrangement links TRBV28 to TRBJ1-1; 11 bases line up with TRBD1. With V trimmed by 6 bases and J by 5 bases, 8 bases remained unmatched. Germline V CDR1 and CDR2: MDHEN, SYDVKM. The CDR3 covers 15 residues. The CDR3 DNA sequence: TGTGCCAGCAGACGAGCAGGGACAGGGGGAACTGAAGCTTTCTTT. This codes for CASRRAGTGGTEAFF.

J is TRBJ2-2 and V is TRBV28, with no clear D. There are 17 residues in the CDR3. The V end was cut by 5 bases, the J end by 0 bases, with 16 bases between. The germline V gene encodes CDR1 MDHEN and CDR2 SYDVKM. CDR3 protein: CASSPFAGRTNTGELFF. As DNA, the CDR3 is TGTGCCAGCAGTCCCTTCGCCGGACGAACGAACACCGGGGAGCTGTTTTTT.

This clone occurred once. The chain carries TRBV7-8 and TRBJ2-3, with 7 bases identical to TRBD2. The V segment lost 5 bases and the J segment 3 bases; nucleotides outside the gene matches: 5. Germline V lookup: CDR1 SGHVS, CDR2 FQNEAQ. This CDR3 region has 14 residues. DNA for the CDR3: TGTGCCAGCAGCGGGGCCGGGAGGACAGATACGCAGTATTTT. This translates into CASSGAGRTDTQYF.

CDR3 nucleotide sequence: TGTGCCAGCAGCCAAGAAGAGGTTGCCTACGAGCAGTACTTC. The encoded protein is CASSQEEVAYEQYF. This chain uses TRBV4-2 with TRBJ2-7; D uncertain. This CDR3 is 14 amino acids long. Trimming took 0 bases from V and 2 from J, leaving 8 bases between them. Germline CDR1 LGHNA, CDR2 YNFKEQ.

CDR3 amino acids: CASSLDRMGLNYGYTF. The CDR3, as DNA: TGTGCCAGCAGCTTAGACAGGATGGGACTCAACTATGGCTACACCTTC. The chain combines TRBV7-2 with TRBJ1-2, with D perhaps matching TRBD1 (5 bases). Trimming removed 1 base at V and 2 bases at J, with 14 bases between. The CDR3 runs to 16 residues. Germline assignment: CDR1 SGHTA and CDR2 FQGNSA. Variable domain in full (rest from reference TRBV7-2 and TRBJ1-2): GAGVSQSPSNKVTEKGKDVELRCDPISGHTALYWYRQSLGQGLEFLIYFQGNSAPDKSGLPSDRFSAERTGGSVSTLTIQRTQQEDSAVYLCASSLDRMGLNYGYTFGSGTRLTVV.

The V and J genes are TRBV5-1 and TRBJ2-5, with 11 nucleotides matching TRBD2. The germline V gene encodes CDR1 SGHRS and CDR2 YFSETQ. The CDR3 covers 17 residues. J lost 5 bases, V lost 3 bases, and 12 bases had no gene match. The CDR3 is CASSSPAGTSGGETQYF. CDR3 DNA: TGCGCCAGCAGCTCGCCTGCCGGGACTAGCGGTGGGGAGACCCAGTACTTC.

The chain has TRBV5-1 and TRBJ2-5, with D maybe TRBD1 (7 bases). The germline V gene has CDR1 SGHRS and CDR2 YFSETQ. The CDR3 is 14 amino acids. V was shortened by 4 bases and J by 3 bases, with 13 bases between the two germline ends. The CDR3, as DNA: TGCGCCAGCAGCGGGAGGACAGGTGAAGAGACCCAGTACTTC. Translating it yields CASSGRTGEETQYF.